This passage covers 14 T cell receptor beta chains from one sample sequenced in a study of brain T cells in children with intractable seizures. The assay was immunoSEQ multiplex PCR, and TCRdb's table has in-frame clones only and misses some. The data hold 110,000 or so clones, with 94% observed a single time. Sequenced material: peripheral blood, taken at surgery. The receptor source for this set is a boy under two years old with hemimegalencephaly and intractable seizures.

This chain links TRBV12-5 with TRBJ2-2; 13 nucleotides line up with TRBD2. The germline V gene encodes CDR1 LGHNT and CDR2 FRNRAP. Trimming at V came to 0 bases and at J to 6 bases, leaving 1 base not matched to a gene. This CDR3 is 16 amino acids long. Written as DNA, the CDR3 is TGTGCTAGTGGTTTGGTACTAGCGGGAGGGCCCGGGGAGCTGTTTTTT. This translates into CASGLVLAGGPGELFF.

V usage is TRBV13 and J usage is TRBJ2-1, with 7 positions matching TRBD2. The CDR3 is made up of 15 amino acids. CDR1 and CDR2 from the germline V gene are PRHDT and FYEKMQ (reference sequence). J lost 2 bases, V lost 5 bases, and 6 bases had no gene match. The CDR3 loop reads CASSPSGTTYNEQFF. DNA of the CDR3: TGTGCCAGCAGCCCTAGCGGTACCACCTACAATGAGCAGTTCTTC.

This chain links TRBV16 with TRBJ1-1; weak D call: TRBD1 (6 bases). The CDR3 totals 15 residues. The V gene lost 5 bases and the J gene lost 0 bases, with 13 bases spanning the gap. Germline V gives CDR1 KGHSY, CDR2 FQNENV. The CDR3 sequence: CASSATGGMNTEAFF. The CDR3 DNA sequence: TGTGCCAGCAGCGCCACCGGGGGCATGAACACTGAAGCTTTCTTT.

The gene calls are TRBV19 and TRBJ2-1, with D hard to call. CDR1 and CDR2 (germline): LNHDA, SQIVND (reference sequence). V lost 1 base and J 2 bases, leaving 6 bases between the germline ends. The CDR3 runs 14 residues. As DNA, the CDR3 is TGTGCCAGTAGTATAGGAGGTACCTACAATGAGCAGTTCTTC. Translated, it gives CASSIGGTYNEQFF. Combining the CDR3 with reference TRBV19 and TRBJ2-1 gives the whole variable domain DGGITQSPKYLFRKEGQNVTLSCEQNLNHDAMYWYRQDPGQGLRLIYYSQIVNDFQKGDIAEGYSVSREKKESFPLTVTSAQKNPTAFYLCASSIGGTYNEQFFGPGTRLTVL.

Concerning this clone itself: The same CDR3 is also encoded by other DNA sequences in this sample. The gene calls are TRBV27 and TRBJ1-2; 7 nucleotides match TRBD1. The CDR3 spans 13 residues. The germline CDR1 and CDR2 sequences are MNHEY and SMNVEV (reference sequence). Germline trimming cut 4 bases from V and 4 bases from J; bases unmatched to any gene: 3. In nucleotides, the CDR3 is TGTGCCAGCAGTTCAGGGACAGTCTATGGCTACACCTTC. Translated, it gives CASSSGTVYGYTF.

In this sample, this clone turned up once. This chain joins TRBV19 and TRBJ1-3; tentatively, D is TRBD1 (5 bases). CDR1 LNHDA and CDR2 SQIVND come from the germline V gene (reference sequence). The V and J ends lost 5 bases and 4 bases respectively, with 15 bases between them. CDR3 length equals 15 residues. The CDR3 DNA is TGTGCCAGTAGTGCATTGGGACTTATCGGAAACACCATATATTTT. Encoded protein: CASSALGLIGNTIYF.

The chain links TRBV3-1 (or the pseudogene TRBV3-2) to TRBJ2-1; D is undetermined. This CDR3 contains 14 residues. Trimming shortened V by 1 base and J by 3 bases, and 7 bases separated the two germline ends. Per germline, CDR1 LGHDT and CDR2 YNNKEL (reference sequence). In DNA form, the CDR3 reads TGTGCCAGCAGCCAAGTCTCAGGCTACAATGAGCAGTTCTTC. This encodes CASSQVSGYNEQFF.

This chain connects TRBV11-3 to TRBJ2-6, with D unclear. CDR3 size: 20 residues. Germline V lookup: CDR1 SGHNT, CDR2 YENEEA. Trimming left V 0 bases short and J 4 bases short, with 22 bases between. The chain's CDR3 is CASSLEGPPSLRLGANVLTF. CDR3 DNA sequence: TGTGCCAGCAGCTTAGAGGGCCCCCCAAGCCTCCGCCTGGGGGCCAACGTCCTGACTTTC.

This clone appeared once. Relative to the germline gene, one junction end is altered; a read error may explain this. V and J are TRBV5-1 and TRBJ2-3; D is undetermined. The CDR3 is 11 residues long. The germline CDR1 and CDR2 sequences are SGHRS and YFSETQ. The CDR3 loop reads CASRLADTQYF. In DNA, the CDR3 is TGCGCCAGCAGATTGGCTGATACGCAGTATTTT.

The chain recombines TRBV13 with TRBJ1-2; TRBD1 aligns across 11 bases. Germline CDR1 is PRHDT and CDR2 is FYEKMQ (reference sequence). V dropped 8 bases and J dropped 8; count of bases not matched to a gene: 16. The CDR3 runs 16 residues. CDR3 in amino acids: CASLRARTGGLNGYTF. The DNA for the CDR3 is TGTGCCAGCCTCAGGGCCCGGACAGGGGGCCTTAACGGCTACACCTTC.

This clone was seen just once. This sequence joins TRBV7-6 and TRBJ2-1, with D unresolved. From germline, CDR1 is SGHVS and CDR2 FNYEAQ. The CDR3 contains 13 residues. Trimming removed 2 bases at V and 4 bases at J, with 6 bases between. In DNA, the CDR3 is TGTGCCAGCAGCTTATTGTTATACAATGAGCAGTTCTTC. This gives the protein CASSLLLYNEQFF.

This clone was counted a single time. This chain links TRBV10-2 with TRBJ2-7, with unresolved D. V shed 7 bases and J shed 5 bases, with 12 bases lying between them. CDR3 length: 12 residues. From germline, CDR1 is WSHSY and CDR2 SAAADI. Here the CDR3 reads CASNTPPHEQYF. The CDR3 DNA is TGCGCCAGCAACACCCCGCCTCACGAGCAGTACTTC.

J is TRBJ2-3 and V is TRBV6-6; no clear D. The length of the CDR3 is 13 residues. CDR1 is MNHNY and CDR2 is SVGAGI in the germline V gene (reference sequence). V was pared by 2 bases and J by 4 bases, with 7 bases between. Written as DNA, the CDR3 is TGTGCCAGCAGTTACGGCAGATCAGATACGCAGTATTTT. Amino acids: CASSYGRSDTQYF.

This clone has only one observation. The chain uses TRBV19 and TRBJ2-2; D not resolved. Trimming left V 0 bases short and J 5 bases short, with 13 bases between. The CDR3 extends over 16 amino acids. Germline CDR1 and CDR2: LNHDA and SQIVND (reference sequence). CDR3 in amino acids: CASSIESRVGTGELFF. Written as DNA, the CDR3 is TGTGCCAGTAGTATAGAGTCTCGGGTAGGGACCGGGGAGCTGTTTTTT.